The clone carrying this TCR beta chain was seen more than once but under ten times. Its antigen is unknown. Every TCR beta cDNA library bore unique molecular identifiers. Between about 0.85 and 11 million T cells gave rise to 450,000 to 650,000 cDNA molecules. TCRdb re-analysed the PCR reads in MiXCR, keeping a single row per CDR3 protein. The sample lists about 820,000 distinct CDR3 sequences, approximately 50% occurring once. Trimming removed 4 bases from V and 4 bases from J, with 11 bases in between. The CDR3 contains 12 residues. From germline, CDR1 is DFQATT and CDR2 SNEGSKA (reference sequence). This record belongs to a study of post-analysis software for immune sequencing data. Across the study: Secondary progressive, relapsing-remitting and progressive-relapsing multiple sclerosis were among the included disease courses.

Study-level findings and limits: The study found TRBV5-6, TRBV5-1 and TRBV20-1 among a handful of TRBV segments more frequent in patients than controls. Controls had significantly higher normalized Chao1 diversity than multiple sclerosis patients.

This TCR came from a girl between 5 and 17 years old with multiple sclerosis. Sequenced sample: blood. This chain uses TRBV20-1 with TRBJ2-7; a possible D gene is TRBD2 (5 bases). CDR3 nucleotides: TGCAGTGCTACGGACTCGGATTACGAGCAGTACTTC. This codes for CSATDSDYEQYF.